A selection of T cell receptor beta chains follows, all from one sample in a study of blood T cell repertoires in COVID-19. Assay: immunoSEQ multiplex PCR; the TCRdb copy retains only in-frame clones and omits some. The table records hundreds of thousands of clones, about 90% of them present only once. Sequencing was done on a sample of peripheral blood. The receptor source for this set is a man younger than 35 with COVID-19, enrolled during active disease. CDR3s include the opening cysteine and the closing phenylalanine or tryptophan. The D gene is left open where the match is weak. Where a row states a size, it is once, few, many or the class of an expanded clone; other rows omit it.

clone_size	v_call	d_call	j_call	cdr3_aa
NA	TRBV18	NA	TRBJ1-1	CASSPADRENTEAFF
NA	TRBV6-6	NA	TRBJ2-2	CASSYSGAPGELFF
NA	TRBV5-4	TRBD1	TRBJ1-1	CASSTTGGVTEAFF
NA	TRBV7-9	TRBD1	TRBJ2-7	CASRTDGDRGNEQYF
NA	TRBV24-1	NA	TRBJ2-1	CATGGAHYNEQFF
NA	TRBV7-9	NA	TRBJ2-7	CASSFGGLPYEQYF
NA	TRBV5-5	TRBD2	TRBJ2-3	CASSRGLAGGITDTQYF
few	TRBV6-4	TRBD1	TRBJ1-2	CASSGTGRYGYTF
NA	TRBV11-3	TRBD2	TRBJ2-3	CASSSPGTSAPWQYF
NA	TRBV6-1	NA	TRBJ2-7	CASSEFPSYEQYF
NA	TRBV5-4	NA	TRBJ2-2	CASSPAGNRGTGELFF
NA	TRBV27	NA	TRBJ1-5	CASSLSGGEQPQHF
NA	TRBV2	NA	TRBJ1-5	CASKREGINQPQHF
NA	TRBV28	NA	TRBJ1-1	CASSLQGSVTEAFF
NA	TRBV6-6	TRBD2	TRBJ2-5	CASSLLAGGAQGETQYF
NA	TRBV6-5	NA	TRBJ2-1	CASSYVAGEQFF
NA	TRBV19	TRBD1	TRBJ1-1	CASSTRRTGNTEAFF
NA	TRBV27	NA	TRBJ1-2	CASSLETGGVGGYTF
NA	TRBV2	TRBD1	TRBJ2-5	CASSDIRTGGETQYF
NA	TRBV9	TRBD2	TRBJ2-1	CSSGSGVTYNEQFF
NA	TRBV10-2	TRBD1	TRBJ2-1	CASSGPGQGTNEQFF
NA	TRBV7-6	NA	TRBJ1-3	CASSLAGGIGNTIYF
NA	TRBV5-1	TRBD1	TRBJ1-6	CASSTGQGANSPLHF
NA	TRBV5-1	TRBD1	TRBJ2-7	CASSPNVGGFRYEQYF
once	TRBV7-7	NA	TRBJ2-6	CASSPRRTITGANVLTF
NA	TRBV7-9	TRBD1	TRBJ1-3	CASSLGTAGNTIYF
NA	TRBV19	NA	TRBJ1-6	CASSLVLGGSPLHF
NA	TRBV4-1	TRBD2	TRBJ2-1	CASSQAGGRASYNEQFF
NA	TRBV6-2/TRBV6-3	NA	TRBJ1-1	CASSWTTGLNTEAFF
NA	TRBV5-5	TRBD1	TRBJ1-1	CASSLMRDRENTEAFF
NA	TRBV19	TRBD1	TRBJ2-1	CASSMLGQDHNEQFF
NA	TRBV10-3	NA	TRBJ1-1	CATQPTGRAGDTEAFF
NA	TRBV24-1	TRBD1	TRBJ2-1	CATSDVDRYNEQFF
NA	TRBV5-1	NA	TRBJ1-5	CASSTTPGSNQPQHF
few	TRBV4-1	NA	TRBJ1-2	CASSRRTTGPLYYGYTF
once	TRBV6-1	TRBD1	TRBJ1-6	CASSERQGLSNSPLHF
NA	TRBV5-6	NA	TRBJ1-5	CASSSLNQPQHF
few	TRBV10-1	NA	TRBJ2-7	CASSRDLASYEQYF
once	TRBV27	TRBD1	TRBJ1-6	CAKGPGTVTF
NA	TRBV28	TRBD2	TRBJ2-3	CASSSGLAWQYF
NA	TRBV11-2	NA	TRBJ1-6	CASSSAAAPLHF
NA	TRBV5-5	TRBD1	TRBJ1-1	CASSPGTAGEAFF
once	TRBV21-1	NA	TRBJ1-4	CASSKDGQGHEKLFF